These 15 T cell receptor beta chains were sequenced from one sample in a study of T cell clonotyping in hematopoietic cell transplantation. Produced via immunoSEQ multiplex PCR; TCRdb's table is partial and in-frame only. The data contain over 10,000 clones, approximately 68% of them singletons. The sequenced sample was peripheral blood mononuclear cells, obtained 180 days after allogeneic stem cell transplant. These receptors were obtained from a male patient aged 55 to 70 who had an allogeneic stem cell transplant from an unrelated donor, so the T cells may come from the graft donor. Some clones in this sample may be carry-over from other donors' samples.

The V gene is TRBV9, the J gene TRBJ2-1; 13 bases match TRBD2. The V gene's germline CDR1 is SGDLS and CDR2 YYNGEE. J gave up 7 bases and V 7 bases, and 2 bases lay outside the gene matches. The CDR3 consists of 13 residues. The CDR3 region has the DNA TGTGCCAGCGGACTAGCGGGAGAAAATGAGCAGTTCTTC. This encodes CASGLAGENEQFF.

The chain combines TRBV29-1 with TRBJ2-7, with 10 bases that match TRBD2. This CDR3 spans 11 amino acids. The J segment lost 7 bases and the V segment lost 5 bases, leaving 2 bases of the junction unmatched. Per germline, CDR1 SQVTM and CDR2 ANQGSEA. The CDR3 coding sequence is TGCAGCGTTCCTAGCGGGAGAGAGCAGTACTTC. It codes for CSVPSGREQYF.

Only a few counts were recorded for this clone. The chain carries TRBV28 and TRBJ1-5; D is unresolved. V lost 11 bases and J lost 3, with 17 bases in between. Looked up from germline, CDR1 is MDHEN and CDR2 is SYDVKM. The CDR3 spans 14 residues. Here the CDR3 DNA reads TGTGCCTCAAATCGGCCGGGAATCAATCAGCCCCAGCATTTT. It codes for CASNRPGINQPQHF.

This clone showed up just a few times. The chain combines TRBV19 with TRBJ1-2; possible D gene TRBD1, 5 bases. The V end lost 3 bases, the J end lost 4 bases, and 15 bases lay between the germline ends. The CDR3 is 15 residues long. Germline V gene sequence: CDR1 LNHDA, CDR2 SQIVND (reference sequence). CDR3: CASSIPTGGGYGYTF. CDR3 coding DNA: TGTGCCAGTAGTATCCCCACAGGCGGTGGCTATGGCTACACCTTC. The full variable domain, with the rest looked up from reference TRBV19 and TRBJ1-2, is DGGITQSPKYLFRKEGQNVTLSCEQNLNHDAMYWYRQDPGQGLRLIYYSQIVNDFQKGDIAEGYSVSREKKESFPLTVTSAQKNPTAFYLCASSIPTGGGYGYTFGSGTRLTVV.

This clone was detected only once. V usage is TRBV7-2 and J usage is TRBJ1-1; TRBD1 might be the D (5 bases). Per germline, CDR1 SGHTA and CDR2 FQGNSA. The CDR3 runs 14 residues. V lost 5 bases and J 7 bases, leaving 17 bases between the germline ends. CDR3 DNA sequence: TGTGCCAGCAGCCCGAATGGGGGTCTGTATGAAGCTTTCTTT. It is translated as CASSPNGGLYEAFF. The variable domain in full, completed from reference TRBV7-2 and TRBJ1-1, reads GAGVSQSPSNKVTEKGKDVELRCDPISGHTALYWYRQSLGQGLEFLIYFQGNSAPDKSGLPSDRFSAERTGGSVSTLTIQRTQQEDSAVYLCASSPNGGLYEAFFGQGTRLTVV.

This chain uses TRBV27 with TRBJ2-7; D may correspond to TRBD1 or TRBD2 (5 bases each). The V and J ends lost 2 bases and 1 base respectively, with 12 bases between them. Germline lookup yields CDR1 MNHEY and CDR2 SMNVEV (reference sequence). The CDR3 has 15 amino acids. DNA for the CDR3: TGTGCCAGCAGTTTACGGTGGGGGTTATCCTACGAGCAGTACTTC. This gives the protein CASSLRWGLSYEQYF.

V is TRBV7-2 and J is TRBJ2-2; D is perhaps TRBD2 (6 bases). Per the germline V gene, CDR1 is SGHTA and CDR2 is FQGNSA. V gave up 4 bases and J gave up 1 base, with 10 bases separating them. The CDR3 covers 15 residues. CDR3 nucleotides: TGTGCCAGCAGCTCGGGACTGATGAACACCGGGGAGCTGTTTTTT. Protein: CASSSGLMNTGELFF.

The chain's CDR3 is CASRPRQGDQPQHF. DNA for the CDR3: TGTGCCAGTAGACCGCGACAGGGAGATCAGCCCCAGCATTTT. The chain is built from TRBV19 and TRBJ1-5, with 7 bases lining up with TRBD1. CDR3 length: 14 amino acids. Germline V gene lookup returns CDR1 LNHDA and CDR2 SQIVND (reference sequence). V was clipped by 6 bases and J by 5 bases; unmatched bases: 7.

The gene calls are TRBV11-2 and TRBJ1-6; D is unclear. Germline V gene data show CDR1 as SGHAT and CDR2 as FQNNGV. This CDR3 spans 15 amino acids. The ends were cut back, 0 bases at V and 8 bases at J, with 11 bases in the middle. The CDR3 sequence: CASSLDQDGDSPLHF. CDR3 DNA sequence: TGTGCCAGCAGCTTAGATCAGGACGGAGATTCACCCCTCCACTTT.

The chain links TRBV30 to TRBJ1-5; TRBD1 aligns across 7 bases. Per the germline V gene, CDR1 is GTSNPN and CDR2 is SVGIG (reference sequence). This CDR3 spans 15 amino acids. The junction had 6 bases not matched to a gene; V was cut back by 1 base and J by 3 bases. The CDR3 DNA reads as TGTGCCTGGAGTGAGGGGGCAGCCCTCAATCAGCCCCAGCATTTT. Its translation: CAWSEGAALNQPQHF.

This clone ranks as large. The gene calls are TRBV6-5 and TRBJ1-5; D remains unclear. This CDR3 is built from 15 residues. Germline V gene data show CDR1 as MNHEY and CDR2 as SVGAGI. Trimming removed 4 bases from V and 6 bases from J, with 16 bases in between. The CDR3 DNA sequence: TGTGCCAGCAGTTTAGGTAGGCAGGCTTTTCAGCCCCAGCATTTT. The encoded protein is CASSLGRQAFQPQHF.

The CDR3 sequence is CASSLGTGYNTEAFF. In nucleotides, the CDR3 is TGTGCCAGCAGCTTAGGGACAGGGTATAACACTGAAGCTTTCTTT. This chain joins TRBV7-2 and TRBJ1-1; the match to TRBD1 covers 8 bases. Germline-derived CDR1 and CDR2 are SGHTA and FQGNSA. This CDR3 comprises 15 residues. Trimming removed 1 base from V and 2 bases from J; junction bases left unmatched: 3.

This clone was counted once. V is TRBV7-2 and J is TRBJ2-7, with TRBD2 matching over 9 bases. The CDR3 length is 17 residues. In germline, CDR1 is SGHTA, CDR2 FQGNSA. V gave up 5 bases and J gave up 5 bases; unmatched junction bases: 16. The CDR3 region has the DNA TGTGCCAGCAGCCCCTACCCAGCGGGAGGAATGATCGACGAGCAGTACTTC. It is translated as CASSPYPAGGMIDEQYF.

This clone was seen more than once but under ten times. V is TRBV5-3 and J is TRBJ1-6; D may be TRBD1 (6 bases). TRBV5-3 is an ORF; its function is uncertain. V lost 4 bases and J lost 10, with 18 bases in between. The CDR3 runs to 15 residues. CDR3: CARSPPTGTESPLHF. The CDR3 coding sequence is TGTGCCAGAAGCCCGCCAACAGGGACTGAGTCACCCCTCCACTTT.

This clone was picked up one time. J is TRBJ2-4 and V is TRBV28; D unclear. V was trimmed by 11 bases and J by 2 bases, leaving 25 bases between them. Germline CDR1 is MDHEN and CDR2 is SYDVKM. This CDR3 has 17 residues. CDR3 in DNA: TGTGCCGCCAGCACTCTAAGAATAGGGATGTCCAAAAACATTCAGTACTTC. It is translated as CAASTLRIGMSKNIQYF.